These 2 T cell receptor beta chains were all obtained from the same sample, sequenced in a study of shared clonotypes between healthy human individuals. Clones were read by immunoSEQ multiplex PCR, and TCRdb kept only the in-frame ones, dropping some. The data show some 660,000 clones, around 78% seen once. Specimen: memory CD4+ T cells sorted from blood. This sample's subset: CD45RA-negative fraction. These receptors came from a woman younger than 45 in good health.

V usage is TRBV5-1 and J usage is TRBJ2-2; D unresolved. This CDR3 is built from 17 residues. Per the germline V gene, CDR1 is SGHRS and CDR2 is YFSETQ. Trimming pared 0 bases from V and 2 bases from J, leaving 14 bases between. Here the CDR3 reads CASSLAAPEVNTGELFF. The CDR3 bases are TGCGCCAGCAGCTTGGCGGCGCCAGAAGTAAACACCGGGGAGCTGTTTTTT.

The V gene is TRBV5-1, the J gene TRBJ2-1; TRBD2 aligns across 9 bases. Trimming took 0 bases from V and 9 from J; bases not matched to a gene: 10. The germline gives CDR1 SGHRS, CDR2 YFSETQ. The CDR3 runs 16 residues. This chain's CDR3 is CASSLAVAGGGSEQFF. CDR3 nucleotide sequence: TGCGCCAGCAGCTTGGCCGTGGCGGGAGGGGGTAGTGAGCAGTTCTTC.